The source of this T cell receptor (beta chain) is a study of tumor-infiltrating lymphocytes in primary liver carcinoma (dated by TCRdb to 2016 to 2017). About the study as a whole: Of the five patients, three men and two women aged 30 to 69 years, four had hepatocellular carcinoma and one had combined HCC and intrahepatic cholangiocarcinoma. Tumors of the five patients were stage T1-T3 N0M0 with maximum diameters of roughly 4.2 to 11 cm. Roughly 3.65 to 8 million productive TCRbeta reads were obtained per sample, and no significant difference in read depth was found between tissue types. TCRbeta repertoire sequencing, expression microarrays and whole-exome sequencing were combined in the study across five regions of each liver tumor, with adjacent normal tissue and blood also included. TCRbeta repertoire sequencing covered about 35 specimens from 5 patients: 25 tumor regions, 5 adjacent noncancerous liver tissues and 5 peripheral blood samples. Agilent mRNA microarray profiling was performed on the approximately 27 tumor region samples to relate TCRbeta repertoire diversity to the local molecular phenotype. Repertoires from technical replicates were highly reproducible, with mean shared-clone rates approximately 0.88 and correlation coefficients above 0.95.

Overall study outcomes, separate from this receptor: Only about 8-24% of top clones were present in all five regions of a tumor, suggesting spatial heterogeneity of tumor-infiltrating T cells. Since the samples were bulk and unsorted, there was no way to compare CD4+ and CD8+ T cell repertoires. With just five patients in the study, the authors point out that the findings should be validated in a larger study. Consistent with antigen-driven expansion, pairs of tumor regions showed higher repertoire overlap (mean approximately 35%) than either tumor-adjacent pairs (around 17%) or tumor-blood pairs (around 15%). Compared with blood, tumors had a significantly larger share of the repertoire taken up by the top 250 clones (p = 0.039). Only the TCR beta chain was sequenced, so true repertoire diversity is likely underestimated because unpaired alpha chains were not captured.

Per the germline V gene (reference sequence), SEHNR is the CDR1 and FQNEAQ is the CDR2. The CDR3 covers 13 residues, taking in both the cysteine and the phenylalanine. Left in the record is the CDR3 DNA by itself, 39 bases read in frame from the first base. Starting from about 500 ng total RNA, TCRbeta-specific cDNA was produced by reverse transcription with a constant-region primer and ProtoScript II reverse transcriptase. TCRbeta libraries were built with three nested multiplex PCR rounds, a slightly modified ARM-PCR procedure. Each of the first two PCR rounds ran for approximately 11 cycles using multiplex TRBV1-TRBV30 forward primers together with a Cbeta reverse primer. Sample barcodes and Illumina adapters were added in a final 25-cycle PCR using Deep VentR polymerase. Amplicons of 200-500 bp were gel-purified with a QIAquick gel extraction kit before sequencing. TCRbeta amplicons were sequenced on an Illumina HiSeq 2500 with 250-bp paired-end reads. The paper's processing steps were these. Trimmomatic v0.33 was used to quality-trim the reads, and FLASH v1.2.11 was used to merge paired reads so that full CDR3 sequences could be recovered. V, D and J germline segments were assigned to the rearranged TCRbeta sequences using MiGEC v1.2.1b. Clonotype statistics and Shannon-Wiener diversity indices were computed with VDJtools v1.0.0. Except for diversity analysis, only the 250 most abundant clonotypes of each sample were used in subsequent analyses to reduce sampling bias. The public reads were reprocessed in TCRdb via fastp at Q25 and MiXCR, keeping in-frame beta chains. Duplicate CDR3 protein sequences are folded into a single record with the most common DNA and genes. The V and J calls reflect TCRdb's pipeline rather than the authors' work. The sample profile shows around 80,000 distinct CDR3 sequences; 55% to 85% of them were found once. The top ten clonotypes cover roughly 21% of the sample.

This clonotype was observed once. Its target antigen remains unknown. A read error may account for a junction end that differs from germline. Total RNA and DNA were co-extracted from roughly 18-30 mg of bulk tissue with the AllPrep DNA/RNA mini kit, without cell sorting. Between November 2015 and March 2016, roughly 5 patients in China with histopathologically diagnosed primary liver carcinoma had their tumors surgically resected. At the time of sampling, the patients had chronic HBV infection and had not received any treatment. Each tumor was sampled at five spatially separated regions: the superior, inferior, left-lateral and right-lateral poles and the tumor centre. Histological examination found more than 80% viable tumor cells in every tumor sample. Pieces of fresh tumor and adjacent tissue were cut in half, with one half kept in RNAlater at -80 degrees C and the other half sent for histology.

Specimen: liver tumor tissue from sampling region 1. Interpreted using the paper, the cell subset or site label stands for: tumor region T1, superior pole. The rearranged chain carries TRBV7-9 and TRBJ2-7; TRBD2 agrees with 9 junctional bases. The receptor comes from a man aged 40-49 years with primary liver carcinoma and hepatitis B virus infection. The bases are TGTGCTAGCAGCACGGGGACTAGCCCAGGGCAGTACTTC. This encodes CASSTGTSPGQYF.